This TCR beta chain was identified in a study of blood T cell repertoires in COVID-19. The wider study: PBMCs, B-cell-depleted T cells, or T cells were the source of the cDNA or gDNA that made up the material.

The assay was immunoSEQ multiplex PCR, and TCRdb's table has in-frame clones only and misses some. The sample lists 110,000 or so clones, 75% to 90% occurring once. The germline gives CDR1 LNHDA, CDR2 SQIVND (reference sequence). This CDR3 comprises 13 residues. V gave up 3 bases and J gave up 5 bases, with 10 bases separating them. Sequencing used peripheral blood. V is TRBV19 and J is TRBJ1-1; D is uncertain. The receptor comes from a human donor in a cohort sampled during active COVID-19. The chain's CDR3 is CASSMVRGTEAFF. The CDR3 DNA reads TGTGCCAGTAGTATGGTTCGAGGGACTGAAGCTTTCTTT.